These 2 T cell receptor beta chains were sequenced from one sample in a study of blood T cell repertoires in COVID-19. Sequenced by immunoSEQ multiplex PCR; TCRdb stores in-frame clones only, minus some. The data show 150,000 to 200,000 clones, around 87% seen once. The sample was peripheral blood. All receptors come from a man aged 35 to 55 with active or convalescent COVID-19.

The chain links TRBV4-3 to TRBJ2-7; a possible D gene is TRBD1 (6 bases). Between the trimmed V and J ends, which lost 3 bases and 3 bases, there was a span of 15 bases. From germline, CDR1 is LGHNA and CDR2 YSLEER. This CDR3 has 15 amino acids. CDR3: CASSQGPGRGYEQYF. CDR3 nucleotides: TGCGCCAGCAGCCAGGGCCCGGGCAGGGGCTACGAGCAGTACTTC.

The rearrangement links TRBV5-5 to TRBJ2-7; D is possibly TRBD1 (6 bases). Trimming removed 2 bases from V and 4 bases from J, with 22 bases in between. CDR1 and CDR2 from the germline V gene are SGHKS and YYEKEE (reference sequence). The CDR3 runs 17 residues. CDR3 bases: TGTGCCAGCAGCTTAGATTGGACAGATCCGAGCCCTTACGAGCAGTACTTC. It specifies CASSLDWTDPSPYEQYF.